The present T cell receptor (beta chain) was sequenced within a study of regulatory T cells in long-lasting Graves disease. The CDR3 extends over 11 amino acids. Trimming left V 5 bases short and J 13 bases short, with 12 bases between. Germline CDR1 is MNHEY and CDR2 is SVGEGT. The TCR beta library used iRepertoire HTBI primers with Arm-PCR amplification of CDR3. TCRdb reanalysed the multiplex PCR reads using MiXCR and keeps one entry per CDR3 protein. The data hold 350,000 to 500,000 distinct CDR3 sequences, with approximately 14% observed a single time. The time point denotes: newly diagnosed GD, antithyroid drugs for less than 3 months. The TCR library was made from RNA that had been extracted from PBMCs in TRIzol. This clonotype occurred a few times. The same specimen was also included in a second study, on T cells in Graves' hyperthyroidism and ophthalmopathy.

The V and J genes are TRBV6-2 or TRBV6-3 and TRBJ2-1; D not certain. This TCR was sampled from a woman in her 50s with Graves disease. Sequenced material: peripheral blood mononuclear cells (PBMCs), taken at new diagnosis, from a patient treated with antithyroid drugs. In DNA form, the CDR3 reads TGTGCCAGCAGTGAAATTACCGCCCAGTTCTTC. This encodes CASSEITAQFF.